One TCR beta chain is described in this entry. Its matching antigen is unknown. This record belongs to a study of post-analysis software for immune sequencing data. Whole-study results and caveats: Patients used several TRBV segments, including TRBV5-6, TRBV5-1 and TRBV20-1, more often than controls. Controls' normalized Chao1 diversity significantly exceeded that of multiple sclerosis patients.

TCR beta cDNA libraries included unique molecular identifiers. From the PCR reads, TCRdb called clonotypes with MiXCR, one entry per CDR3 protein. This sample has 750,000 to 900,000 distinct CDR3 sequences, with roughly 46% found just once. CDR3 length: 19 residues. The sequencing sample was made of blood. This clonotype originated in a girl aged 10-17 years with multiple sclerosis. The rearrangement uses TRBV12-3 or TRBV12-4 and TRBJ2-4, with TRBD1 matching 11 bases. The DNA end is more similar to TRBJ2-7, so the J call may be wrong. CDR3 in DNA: TGTGCCAGCACCCAACCAGACCACGTAGGGACAGGGGGGATCTACGAGCAGTACTTC. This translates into CASTQPDHVGTGGIYEQYF.